This T cell receptor (beta chain) was sequenced during a study of cytomegalovirus exposure and HLA in healthy donors. Points from the study as a whole: A missense variant in DCLRE1C was later tied to TCR beta V- and J-gene trimming. The study carried out a later analysis of TCR beta sequences. It associated some 15,000 of them with specific HLA alleles at a false discovery rate of 0.05.

This clone was counted between two and nine times. Its specificity is unknown. This PCR relied on a set of 60 Vbeta primers and 13 Jbeta primers. Clones were read by immunoSEQ multiplex PCR, and TCRdb kept only the in-frame ones, dropping some. Here the sample spans about 140,000 clones, 75% being singletons. V lost 0 bases, J lost 4 bases, and 4 bases stayed unmatched. CDR3 length: 16 amino acids. CDR1 and CDR2 (germline): SGHRS, YFSETQ. The gene calls are TRBV5-1 and TRBJ1-1, with TRBD1 identical over 12 bases. This TCR came from a man in his late teens or twenties in good health and CMV-seropositive. Sequencing was performed on PBMCs. This chain's CDR3 is CASSLGGTGGVTEAFF. CDR3 coding DNA: TGCGCCAGCAGCTTGGGTGGGACAGGGGGCGTCACTGAAGCTTTCTTT.